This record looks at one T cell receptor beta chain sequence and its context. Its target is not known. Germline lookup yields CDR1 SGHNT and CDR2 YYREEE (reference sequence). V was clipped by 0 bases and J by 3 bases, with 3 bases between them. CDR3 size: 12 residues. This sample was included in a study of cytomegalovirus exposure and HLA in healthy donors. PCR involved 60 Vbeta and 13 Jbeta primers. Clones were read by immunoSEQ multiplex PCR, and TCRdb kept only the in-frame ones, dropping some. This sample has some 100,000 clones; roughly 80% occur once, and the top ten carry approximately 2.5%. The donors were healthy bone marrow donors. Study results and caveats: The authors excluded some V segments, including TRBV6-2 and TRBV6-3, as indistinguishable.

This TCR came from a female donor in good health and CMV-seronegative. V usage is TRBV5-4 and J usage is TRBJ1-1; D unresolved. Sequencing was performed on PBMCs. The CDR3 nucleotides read TGTGCCAGCAGCTTGGACTACACTGAAGCTTTCTTT. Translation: CASSLDYTEAFF.